This T cell receptor beta chain was captured in a study of T-cell memory formation after mild COVID-19 (dated by TCRdb to the early 2020s). Some background on the complete study: TCR sequence clusters from the two donors were largely donor specific. T-cell clones expanding and contracting after mild COVID-19 in two donors were tracked by longitudinal TCRalpha and TCRbeta repertoire sequencing. The cohort comprised two young, previously healthy adult volunteers, one female and one male. Paper-wide results and their limitations: The study included only a couple of mild cases, and larger cohorts that include severe cases with pre-infection samples were judged to be necessary. From day 15 to 85, contracting clones showed balanced CD4/CD8 phenotypes, whereas a second wave of clones that expanded from day 15 to 37 leaned towards CD4+. Contracting CD4+ clones were found mainly in CM and EM memory subsets, while CD8+ clones were enriched in EMRA. Some responding clones were detected in pre-infection memory, which suggested that pre-existing cross-reactive memory T cells had joined the SARS-CoV-2 response. SARS-CoV-2 specificity of the second-wave clones peaking on day 37 was not confirmed.

The listed sequencing device is Illumina NovaSeq 6000. cDNA libraries for TCRalpha and TCRbeta were prepared by 5'RACE using constant-segment primers, with sample barcodes and unique molecular identifiers added. RNA was extracted from every sample with Trizol reagent. Amplification of the libraries took two PCR steps, and the second step added a second sample barcode plus Illumina TruSeq adapters. Libraries were sequenced on an Illumina NovaSeq with 2 x 150 bp paired-end reads. Concerning the study's data processing: With migec v1.2.7, reads were demultiplexed and then collapsed into UMI-guided consensus sequences. Using mixcr v2.1.11, the UMI consensuses were aligned to TRA and TRB V and J templates and assembled into clonotypes. A clonotype was counted as expanded or contracted only if both edgeR and NoisET called the change significant, with noise models trained on biological replicates. For edgeR calls, the cutoffs were a false discovery rate-adjusted p below 0.01 and a log2 fold-change threshold of 1. PCA with hierarchical clustering of max-normalized trajectories of the 1000 most abundant clonotypes was used as exploratory dynamics analysis. Separately sequenced CD4+ and CD8+ repertoires were used to assign the CD4 or CD8 phenotype of responding clones. TCRdb cleaned the public reads at Q25 with fastp, built clones with MiXCR and kept in-frame beta chains. Rows merge per CDR3 protein into single entries with the most common DNA and genes. The V and J calls shown here were made by TCRdb, not taken from the authors' results. The sample yields just under 150,000 distinct CDR3 sequences; about a fifth were counted once. The ten largest clones represent 2% to 2.5% of the sample.

This clonotype came up a few times. Its antigen has not been determined. The input lacks base qualities; no much larger clone sits a single base away. PBMCs were isolated by Ficoll-Paque density gradient centrifugation. Trimming costs V 2 bases and J 5 bases, and their ends lie 13 bases apart. Measured from the cysteine to the phenylalanine, the CDR3 is 15 residues long. The CDR3 DNA has 45 bases and is translated from base 1. Reading the germline V gene (reference sequence) gives CDR1 LNHDA and CDR2 SQIVND. Sequencing was carried out using PBMCs or a T cell subset sorted from them (not recorded which). This clonotype was obtained from an adult woman who had mild COVID-19 (a few samples of this study predate the infection). The sample titles of this study are shuffled in the database, so cell type and time point are left out; the donor was told from shared clones. The V and J segments used are TRBV19 and TRBJ2-1, with the D gene tentatively TRBD1 or TRBD2, based on 5 matching bases in each. The CDR3 is CASSITGTANNEQFF. The nucleotides are TGTGCCAGTAGTATAACCGGGACGGCAAACAATGAGCAGTTCTTC. Where the CDR3 stops, the reference TRBV19 and TRBJ2-1 genes take over; the full variable domain is DGGITQSPKYLFRKEGQNVTLSCEQNLNHDAMYWYRQDPGQGLRLIYYSQIVNDFQKGDIAEGYSVSREKKESFPLTVTSAQKNPTAFYLCASSITGTANNEQFFGPGTRLTVL.